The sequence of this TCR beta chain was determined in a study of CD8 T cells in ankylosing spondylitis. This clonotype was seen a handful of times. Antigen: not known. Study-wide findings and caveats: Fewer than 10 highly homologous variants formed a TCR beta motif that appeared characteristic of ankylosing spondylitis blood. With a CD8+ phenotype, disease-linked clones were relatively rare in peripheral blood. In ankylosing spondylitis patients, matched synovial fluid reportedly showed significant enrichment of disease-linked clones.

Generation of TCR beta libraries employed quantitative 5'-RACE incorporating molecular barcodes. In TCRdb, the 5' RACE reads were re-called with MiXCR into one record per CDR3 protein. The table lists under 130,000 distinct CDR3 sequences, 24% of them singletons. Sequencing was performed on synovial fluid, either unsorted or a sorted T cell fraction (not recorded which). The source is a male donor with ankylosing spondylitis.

CDR3 nucleotide sequence: TGCGCCAGCAGGGGTACCGGGGAGCTGTTTTTT. Residues: CASRGTGELFF. The chain couples TRBV5-1 to TRBJ2-2; D gene ambiguous. The CDR3 covers 11 residues. Germline V gene lookup returns CDR1 SGHRS and CDR2 YFSETQ. Deletions cut 5 bases from V and 5 bases from J, with 4 bases between.